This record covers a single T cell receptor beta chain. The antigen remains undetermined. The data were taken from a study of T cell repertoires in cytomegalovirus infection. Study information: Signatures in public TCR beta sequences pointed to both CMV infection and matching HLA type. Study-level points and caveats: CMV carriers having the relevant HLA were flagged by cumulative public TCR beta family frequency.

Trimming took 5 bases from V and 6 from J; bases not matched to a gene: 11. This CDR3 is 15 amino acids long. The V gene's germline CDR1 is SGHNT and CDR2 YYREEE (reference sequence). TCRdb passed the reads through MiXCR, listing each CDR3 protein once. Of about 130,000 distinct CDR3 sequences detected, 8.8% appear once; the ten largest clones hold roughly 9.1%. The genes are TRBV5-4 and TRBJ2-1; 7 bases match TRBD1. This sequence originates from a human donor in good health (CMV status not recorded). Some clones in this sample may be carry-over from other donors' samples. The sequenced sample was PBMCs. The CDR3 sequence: CASSSGQSLSNEQFF. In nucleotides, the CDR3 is TGTGCCAGCAGTTCGGGACAGTCCCTAAGCAATGAGCAGTTCTTC.